This passage covers 29 T cell receptor beta chains from one sample sequenced in a study of T cell repertoires in cytomegalovirus infection. In TCRdb, the reads were re-called with MiXCR into one record per CDR3 protein. The sample gives hundreds of thousands of distinct CDR3 sequences, 24% of which show up once; 8% is in the top ten. The sequenced sample consisted of CD8+ T cells from PBMCs. All receptors come from a human donor in good health (CMV status not recorded). Some clones in this sample may be carry-over from other donors' samples.

A few counts support this clonotype. The chain combines TRBV27 with TRBJ2-3; D may correspond to TRBD1 or TRBD2 (5 bases each). Trimming removed 5 bases from V and 6 bases from J, with 21 bases in between. CDR1 and CDR2 from the germline V gene are MNHEY and SMNVEV (reference sequence). The CDR3 spans 16 residues. Here the CDR3 DNA reads TGTGCCAGCAGTCTTCAGGGAGTGGGTTGGTTGGATACGCAGTATTTT. Translated: CASSLQGVGWLDTQYF.

This clonotype was found a few times. This chain links TRBV9 with TRBJ2-7; perhaps TRBD2 as D (6 bases). V was cut by 4 bases and J by 6 bases, with 17 bases left in between. The CDR3 is 14 residues long. In germline, CDR1 is SGDLS, CDR2 YYNGEE. In DNA, the CDR3 is TGTGCCAGCAGCCCCGATCCCGCCGGGGGCGAGCAGTACGTC. Its protein is CASSPDPAGGEQYV.

V and J are TRBV5-1 and TRBJ2-2; no reliable D call. CDR1 SGHRS and CDR2 YFSETQ come from the germline V gene. Trimming left V 1 base short and J 0 bases short, with 13 bases between. The CDR3 totals 17 residues. The chain's CDR3 is CASSLNLRTANTGELFF. The CDR3 DNA sequence: TGCGCCAGCAGCTTGAATTTACGGACCGCGAACACCGGGGAGCTGTTTTTT.

The chain couples TRBV20-1 to TRBJ2-7; TRBD1 matches 9 bases. Germline V gene data show CDR1 as DFQATT and CDR2 as SNEGSKA (reference sequence). The CDR3 spans 15 residues. V dropped 2 bases and J dropped 4; count of bases not matched to a gene: 9. CDR3 region: CSARITGGAGYEQYF. CDR3 nucleotide sequence: TGCAGTGCTAGAATAACAGGGGGCGCGGGATACGAGCAGTACTTC.

The CDR3 DNA sequence: TGTGCCAGCAGAACAGGGGCACACGAGCAGTACGTC. Protein: CASRTGAHEQYV. The chain uses TRBV2 and TRBJ2-7, with TRBD1 identical over 7 bases. V trimming: 6 bases; J trimming: 5 bases; junction bases outside the gene matches: 4. The CDR3 has 12 residues. Germline V gene data show CDR1 as SNHLY and CDR2 as FYNNEI.

The sample holds a few counts of this clonotype. The J gene is TRBJ2-5, the V gene TRBV6-5, with 7 positions matching TRBD1. Germline-derived CDR1 and CDR2 are MNHEY and SVGAGI. J gave up 2 bases and V 2 bases, and 5 bases lay outside the gene matches. The CDR3 has 15 amino acids. The CDR3 nucleotides read TGTGCCAGCAGTTACGAGGGGGCACTTCAAGAGACCCAGTACTTC. Amino acid sequence: CASSYEGALQETQYF.

About this clonotype: One base away lies a much larger clone, so this may be a sequencing read error. The chain is built from TRBV7-2 and TRBJ2-1; a weak D match, TRBD2 (7 bases). CDR3 size: 15 residues. Looked up from germline, CDR1 is SGHTA and CDR2 is FQGNSA. The CDR3 spells CASSLAGGLGNEQLF. DNA for the CDR3: TGTGCCAGCAGCTTAGCGGGGGGGCTCGGCAATGAGCAGTTGTTC.

Concerning this clonotype itself: A read error may account for a junction end that differs from germline. The chain links TRBV28 to TRBJ2-5, with a weak D call TRBD1 (6 bases). Germline CDR1 reads MDHEN; CDR2 reads SYDVKM. This CDR3 has 13 amino acids. In nucleotides, the CDR3 is TGTGCCAGCAGTTTCCAGGGACAAGAGATCCAGTACTTC. This sequence encodes CASSFQGQEIQYF.

The rearrangement joins TRBV25-1 to TRBJ2-7; a possible D gene is TRBD2 (6 bases). CDR3 size: 14 residues. Germline CDR1 reads MGHDK; CDR2 reads SYGVNS. The ends were cut back, 2 bases at V and 4 bases at J, with 12 bases in the middle. The CDR3 coding sequence is TGTGCCAGCAGTGAAGGCGGCGGGATATACGAGCAGTACTTC. It yields the protein CASSEGGGIYEQYF.

The V call is TRBV7-6, the J call TRBJ1-1; D possibly corresponds to TRBD1 (6 bases). The CDR3 contains 12 residues. The germline CDR1 and CDR2 sequences are SGHVS and FNYEAQ. With 4 bases removed from V and 7 bases from J, the gap between germline ends came to 10 bases. The CDR3 here is CASSWETGEAFF. The CDR3 DNA is TGTGCCAGCAGCTGGGAGACAGGTGAAGCTTTCTTT.

This clonotype was found a few times. The V gene is TRBV6-8, the J gene TRBJ1-1; D unresolved. The CDR3 contains 10 residues. Per the germline V gene, CDR1 is MNHGY and CDR2 is SAAAGT. The V gene lost 4 bases and the J gene lost 11 bases, with 8 bases spanning the gap. The CDR3 is CASSLQGAFF. In DNA, the CDR3 is TGTGCCAGCAGTTTACAAGGGGCTTTCTTT.

This clonotype was observed at least ten times. The V gene is TRBV7-6, the J gene TRBJ2-5; the match to TRBD2 covers 7 bases. There are 15 residues in the CDR3. V shed 1 base and J 0 bases; nucleotides not matched to a gene: 2. CDR1 and CDR2 from the germline V gene are SGHVS and FNYEAQ. The CDR3 here is CASSLVTSDQETQYF. CDR3 nucleotides: TGTGCCAGCAGCTTAGTAACTAGCGACCAAGAGACCCAGTACTTC.

This clonotype was counted only a few times. The V gene is TRBV28, the J gene TRBJ1-1; D not certain. Germline V gene data show CDR1 as MDHEN and CDR2 as SYDVKM. With 4 bases removed from V and 1 base from J, the gap between germline ends came to 13 bases. The CDR3 runs to 15 residues. The DNA of the CDR3 is TGTGCCAGCAGTTCGATAAGGACGGGGAACACTGAAGCTTTCTTT. This gives the protein CASSSIRTGNTEAFF.

The sample holds many counts of this clonotype. The chain couples TRBV12-3 or TRBV12-4 to TRBJ2-2, with D unresolved. Trimming removed 7 bases from V and 2 bases from J, with 11 bases in between. This CDR3 has 14 residues. The CDR3 coding sequence is TGTGCCAGCACCATGGACGGTAACACCGGGGAGCTGTTTTTT. Translating it yields CASTMDGNTGELFF.

The rearrangement uses TRBV11-2 and TRBJ2-7; 9 bases line up with TRBD1. With 5 bases clipped from V and 2 bases from J, the junction kept 13 bases outside the gene matches. Germline V gives CDR1 SGHAT, CDR2 FQNNGV. The CDR3 totals 17 residues. CDR3 nucleotides: TGTGCCAGCAGCCCGTCCCGGGGACAGGGCCTAACCTACGAGCAGTACGTC. This gives the protein CASSPSRGQGLTYEQYV.

This clonotype was counted ten times or more. This rearrangement joins TRBV7-2 to TRBJ2-1; D is ambiguous. The CDR3 is made up of 13 amino acids. The V end was cut by 2 bases, the J end by 5 bases, with 7 bases between. In germline, CDR1 is SGHTA, CDR2 FQGNSA. The CDR3 spells CASSLREDNEQFF. The DNA for the CDR3 is TGTGCCAGCAGCTTACGTGAGGACAATGAGCAGTTCTTC.

This clonotype was counted a few times. The gene calls are TRBV6-5 and TRBJ2-7; a possible D gene is TRBD1 (6 bases). Trimming removed 2 bases from V and 4 bases from J, with 9 bases in between. Germline loops: CDR1 MNHEY, CDR2 SVGAGI. The CDR3 covers 13 residues. CDR3: CASSYEQGYEQYF. CDR3 nucleotide sequence: TGTGCCAGCAGTTACGAACAGGGATACGAGCAGTACTTC.

Here the CDR3 reads CRAPGGGRTDTQYF. The CDR3, as DNA: TGCAGAGCCCCAGGGGGCGGACGCACAGATACGCAGTATTTT. The chain couples TRBV20-1 to TRBJ2-3; TRBD1 aligns across 8 bases. This CDR3 is 14 amino acids long. Germline CDR1 is DFQATT and CDR2 is SNEGSKA (reference sequence).

The chain carries TRBV28 and TRBJ2-1, with TRBD2 identical over 8 bases. The CDR3 sequence is 13 residues long. With 10 bases clipped from V and 4 bases from J, the junction kept 6 bases outside the gene matches. The germline V gene encodes CDR1 MDHEN and CDR2 SYDVKM. The CDR3 loop reads CATRRGGYNEQFF. The CDR3 DNA reads TGTGCCACTCGACGGGGGGGTTACAATGAGCAGTTCTTC.

Turning to this clonotype: Just one base apart from a much larger clone, this may be a read error. The chain combines TRBV7-3 with TRBJ1-1, with D maybe TRBD1 (5 bases). The CDR3 is made up of 16 amino acids. Germline CDR1 and CDR2: SGHTA and FQGTGA. The V end was cut by 5 bases, the J end by 1 base, with 17 bases between. The chain's CDR3 is CASSPDHMTANTEAFF. DNA of the CDR3: TGTGCCAGCAGCCCCGATCATATGACAGCGAACACTGAAGCTTTCTTT.

This clonotype was counted a single time. One junction end disagrees with the germline gene, perhaps due to a read error. V usage is TRBV5-3 and J usage is TRBJ2-5; TRBD1 matches 7 bases. TRBV5-3 is treated as an ORF (open reading frame) with a function not yet certain. The CDR3 extends over 16 amino acids. The CDR3 loop reads CASSFGTVFKQVTQYF. DNA for the CDR3: TGTGCCAGCAGCTTCGGGACAGTCTTTAAACAAGTGACCCAGTACTTC.

This clonotype showed up many times. The V call is TRBV7-2, the J call TRBJ2-4, with 7 bases fitting TRBD1. The V and J ends lost 2 bases and 0 bases, in that order; junction bases with no gene match: 10. The CDR3 has 18 residues. Germline CDR1 and CDR2: SGHTA and FQGNSA. As DNA, the CDR3 is TGTGCCAGCAGCTTACCCCCGGGACAGAAAATAGCCAAAAACATTCAGTACTTC. Translation: CASSLPPGQKIAKNIQYF. Complete variable domain (other parts from reference TRBV7-2 and TRBJ2-4): GAGVSQSPSNKVTEKGKDVELRCDPISGHTALYWYRQSLGQGLEFLIYFQGNSAPDKSGLPSDRFSAERTGGSVSTLTIQRTQQEDSAVYLCASSLPPGQKIAKNIQYFGAGTRLSVL.

V gene TRBV15 combines with J gene TRBJ2-3; 7 bases line up with TRBD1. The CDR3 spans 16 residues. The V gene end was trimmed by 2 bases and the J gene end by 3 bases; junction bases not matched to a gene: 8. Germline-derived CDR1 and CDR2 are LNHNV and YYDKDF (reference sequence). The CDR3 DNA reads TGTGCCACCAGCAGACAAACAGGGGCAGGTACAGATACGCAGTATTTT. Residues: CATSRQTGAGTDTQYF.

This clonotype was detected many times. This rearrangement joins TRBV12-3 or TRBV12-4 to TRBJ1-1; D uncertain. Trimming removed 5 bases at V and 3 bases at J, with 7 bases between. This CDR3 is 12 amino acids long. In DNA form, the CDR3 reads TGTGCCAGCAGTCCCCAGTACACTGAAGCTTTCTTT. Translation: CASSPQYTEAFF.

A word on this clonotype: This may come from a read error, since a much larger clone is one base off. This chain connects TRBV7-2 to TRBJ1-1, with D perhaps matching TRBD1 (6 bases). This CDR3 spans 14 amino acids. V was pared by 6 bases and J by 5 bases, with 16 bases between. The germline V gene has CDR1 SGHTA and CDR2 FQGNSA. The CDR3 spells CASRPDRRRTEAFF. The CDR3 DNA follows: TGTGCCAGCAGACCCGACAGGAGGAGGACTGAAGCTTTCTTT.

This clonotype was found many times. The rearrangement links TRBV6-2 or TRBV6-3 to TRBJ1-5, with TRBD1 as a possible D gene (5 bases). Trimming took 1 base from V and 1 from J, leaving 5 bases between them. The CDR3 extends over 14 amino acids. The germline CDR1 and CDR2 sequences are MNHEY and SVGEGT. The CDR3 DNA sequence: TGTGCCAGCAGTTACTGGGGGAGCAATCAGCCCCAGCATTTT. As protein: CASSYWGSNQPQHF.

This clonotype came up a few times. This chain joins TRBV10-1 and TRBJ1-1; the match to TRBD1 covers 7 bases. Germline V gene sequence: CDR1 WNHNN, CDR2 SYGVQD (reference sequence). The V gene end was trimmed by 0 bases and the J gene end by 5 bases; junction bases not matched to a gene: 6. The CDR3 extends over 15 amino acids. The CDR3 spells CASSESRQGGTEAFF. In nucleotides, the CDR3 is TGCGCCAGCAGTGAGTCTCGACAGGGCGGGACTGAAGCTTTCTTT.

In this sample, this clonotype turned up many times. The chain combines TRBV7-8 with TRBJ2-2; the match to TRBD2 covers 11 bases. With 5 bases clipped from V and 7 bases from J, the junction kept 6 bases outside the gene matches. This CDR3 comprises 15 residues. Per the germline V gene, CDR1 is SGHVS and CDR2 is FQNEAQ. CDR3: CASSPTSGVLGELFF. As DNA, the CDR3 is TGTGCCAGCAGCCCGACTAGCGGGGTCCTCGGGGAGCTGTTTTTT.

There are many counts of this clonotype. The V and J genes are TRBV25-1 and TRBJ2-1; 7 bases fit TRBD1. The CDR3 sequence is 11 residues long. CDR1 is MGHDK and CDR2 is SYGVNS in the germline V gene. Trimming cost V 3 bases and J 13 bases; bases outside gene matches: 3. The DNA for the CDR3 is TGTGCCAGCAGTGACCGGGACAGCCAGTTCTTC. Protein: CASSDRDSQFF.